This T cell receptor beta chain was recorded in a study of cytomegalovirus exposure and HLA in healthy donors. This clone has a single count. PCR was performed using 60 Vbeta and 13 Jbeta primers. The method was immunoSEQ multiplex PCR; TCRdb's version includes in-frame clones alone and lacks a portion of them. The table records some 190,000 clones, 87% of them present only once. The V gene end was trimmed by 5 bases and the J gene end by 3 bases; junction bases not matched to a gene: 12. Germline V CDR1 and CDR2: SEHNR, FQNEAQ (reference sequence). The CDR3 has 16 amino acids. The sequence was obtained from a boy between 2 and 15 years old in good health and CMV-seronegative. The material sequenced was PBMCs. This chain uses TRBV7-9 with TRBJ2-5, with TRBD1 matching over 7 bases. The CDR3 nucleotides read TGTGCCAGCAGCCACCATAAACTCACAGGGGAAGAGACCCAGTACTTC. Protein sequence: CASSHHKLTGEETQYF.